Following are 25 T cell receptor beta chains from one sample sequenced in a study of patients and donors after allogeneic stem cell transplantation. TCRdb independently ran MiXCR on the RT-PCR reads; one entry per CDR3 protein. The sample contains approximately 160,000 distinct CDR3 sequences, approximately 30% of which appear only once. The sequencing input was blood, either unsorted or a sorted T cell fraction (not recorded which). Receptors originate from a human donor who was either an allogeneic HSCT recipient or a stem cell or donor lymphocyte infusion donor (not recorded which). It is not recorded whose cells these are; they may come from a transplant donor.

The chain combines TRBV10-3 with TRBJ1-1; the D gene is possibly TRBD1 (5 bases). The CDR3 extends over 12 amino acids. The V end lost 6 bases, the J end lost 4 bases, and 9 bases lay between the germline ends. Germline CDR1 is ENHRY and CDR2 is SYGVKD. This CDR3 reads CAIRRGSTEAFF. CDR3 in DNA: TGTGCCATCAGGAGGGGCAGCACTGAAGCTTTCTTT.

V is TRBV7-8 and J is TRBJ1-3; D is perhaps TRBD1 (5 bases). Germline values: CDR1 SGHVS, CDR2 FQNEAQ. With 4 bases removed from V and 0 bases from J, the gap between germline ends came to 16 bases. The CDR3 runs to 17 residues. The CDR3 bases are TGTGCCAGCAGCTCGGCGGCCGGGGCCAGCTCTGGAAACACCATATATTTT. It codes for CASSSAAGASSGNTIYF.

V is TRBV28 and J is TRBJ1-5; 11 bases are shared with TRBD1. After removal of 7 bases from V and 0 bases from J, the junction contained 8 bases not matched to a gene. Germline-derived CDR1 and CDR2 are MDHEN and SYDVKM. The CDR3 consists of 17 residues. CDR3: CASKAGTGGYSNQPQHF. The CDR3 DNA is TGTGCCAGCAAAGCCGGGACAGGGGGTTATAGCAATCAGCCCCAGCATTTT.

The CDR3 protein is CASSSLRDRGYTEAFF. Written as DNA, the CDR3 is TGTGCCAGCAGTTCCCTCCGGGACAGGGGGTACACTGAAGCTTTCTTT. The V and J genes are TRBV6-5 and TRBJ1-1, with 11 bases lining up with TRBD1. V shed 4 bases and J 3 bases; nucleotides not matched to a gene: 7. Germline lookup yields CDR1 MNHEY and CDR2 SVGAGI. The CDR3 contains 16 residues.

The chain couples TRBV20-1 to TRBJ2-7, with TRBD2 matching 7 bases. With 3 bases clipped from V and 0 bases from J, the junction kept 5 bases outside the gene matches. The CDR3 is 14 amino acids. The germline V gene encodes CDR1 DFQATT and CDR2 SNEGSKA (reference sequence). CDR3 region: CSARGREYSYEQYF. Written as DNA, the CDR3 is TGCAGTGCTAGGGGGCGGGAGTACTCCTACGAGCAGTACTTC.

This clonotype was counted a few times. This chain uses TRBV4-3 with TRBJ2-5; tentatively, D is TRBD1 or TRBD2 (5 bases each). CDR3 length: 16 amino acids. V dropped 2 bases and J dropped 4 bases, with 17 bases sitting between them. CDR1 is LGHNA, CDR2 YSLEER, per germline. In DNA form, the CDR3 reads TGCGCCAGCAGCCAATACAGGACTGGCGTGGGAGAGACCCAGTACTTC. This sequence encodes CASSQYRTGVGETQYF.

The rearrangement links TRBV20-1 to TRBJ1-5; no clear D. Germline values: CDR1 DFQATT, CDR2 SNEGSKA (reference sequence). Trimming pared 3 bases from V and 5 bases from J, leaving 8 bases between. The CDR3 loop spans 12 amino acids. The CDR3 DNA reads TGCAGTGCTAGGCTATGGGATCAGCCCCAGCATTTT. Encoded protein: CSARLWDQPQHF.

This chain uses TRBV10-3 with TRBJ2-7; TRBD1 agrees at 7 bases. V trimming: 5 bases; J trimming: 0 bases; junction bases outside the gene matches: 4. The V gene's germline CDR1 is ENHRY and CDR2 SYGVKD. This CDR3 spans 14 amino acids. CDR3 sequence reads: CAISNRGTSYEQYF. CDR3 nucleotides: TGTGCCATCAGTAACAGGGGAACCTCCTACGAGCAGTACTTC.

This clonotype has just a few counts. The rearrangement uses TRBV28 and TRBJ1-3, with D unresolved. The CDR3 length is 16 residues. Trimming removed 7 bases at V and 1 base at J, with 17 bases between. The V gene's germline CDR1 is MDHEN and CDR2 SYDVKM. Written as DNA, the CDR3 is TGTGCCAGCATCAGCTCACAAGGGAGGTCTGGAAACACCATATATTTT. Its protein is CASISSQGRSGNTIYF.

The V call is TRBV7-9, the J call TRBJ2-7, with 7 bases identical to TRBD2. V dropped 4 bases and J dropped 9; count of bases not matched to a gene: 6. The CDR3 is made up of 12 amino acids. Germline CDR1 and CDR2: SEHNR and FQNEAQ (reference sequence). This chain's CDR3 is CASSYSGRGQYF. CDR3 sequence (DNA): TGTGCCAGCAGCTATAGCGGGCGAGGGCAGTACTTC.

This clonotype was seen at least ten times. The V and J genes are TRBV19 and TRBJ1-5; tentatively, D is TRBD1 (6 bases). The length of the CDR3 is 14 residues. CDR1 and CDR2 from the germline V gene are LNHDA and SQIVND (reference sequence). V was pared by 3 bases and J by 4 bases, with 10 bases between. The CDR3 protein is CASSMTGGNQPQHF. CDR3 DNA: TGTGCCAGTAGTATGACAGGTGGGAATCAGCCCCAGCATTTT.

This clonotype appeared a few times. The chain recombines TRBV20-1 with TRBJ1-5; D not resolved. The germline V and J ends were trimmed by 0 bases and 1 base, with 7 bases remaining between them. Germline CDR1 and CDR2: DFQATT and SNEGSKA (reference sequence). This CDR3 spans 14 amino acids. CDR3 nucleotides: TGCAGTGCTAGAGATAGTGGCAGCAATCAGCCCCAGCATTTT. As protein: CSARDSGSNQPQHF.

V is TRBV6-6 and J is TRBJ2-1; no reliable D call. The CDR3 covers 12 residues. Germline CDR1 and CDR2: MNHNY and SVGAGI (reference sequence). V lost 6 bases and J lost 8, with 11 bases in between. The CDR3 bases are TGTGCCAGCAGCCAACGATGGTATGAGCAGTTCTTC. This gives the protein CASSQRWYEQFF.

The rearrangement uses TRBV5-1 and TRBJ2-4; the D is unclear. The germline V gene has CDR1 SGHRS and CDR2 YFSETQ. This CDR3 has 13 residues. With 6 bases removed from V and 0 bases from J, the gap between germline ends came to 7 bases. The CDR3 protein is CASKVEAKNIQYF. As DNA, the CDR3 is TGCGCCAGCAAGGTGGAAGCCAAAAACATTCAGTACTTC.

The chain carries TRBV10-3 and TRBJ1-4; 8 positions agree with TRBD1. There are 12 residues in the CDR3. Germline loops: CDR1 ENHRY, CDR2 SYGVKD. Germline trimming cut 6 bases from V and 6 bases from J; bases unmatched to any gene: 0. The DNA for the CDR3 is TGTGCCATCAGGGACAGGGATGAAAAACTGTTTTTT. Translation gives CAIRDRDEKLFF.

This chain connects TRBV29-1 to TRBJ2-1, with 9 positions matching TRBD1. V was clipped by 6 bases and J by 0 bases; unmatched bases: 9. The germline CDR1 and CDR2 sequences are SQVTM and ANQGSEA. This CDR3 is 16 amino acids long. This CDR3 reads CSVVTGGVSSYNEQFF. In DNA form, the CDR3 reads TGCAGCGTCGTTACAGGGGGCGTCAGCTCCTACAATGAGCAGTTCTTC.

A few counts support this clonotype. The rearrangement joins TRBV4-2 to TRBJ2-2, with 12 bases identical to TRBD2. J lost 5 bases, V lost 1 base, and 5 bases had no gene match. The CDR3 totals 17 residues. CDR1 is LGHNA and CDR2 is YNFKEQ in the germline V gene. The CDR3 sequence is CASSQGLAGGFTGELFF. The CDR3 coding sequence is TGTGCCAGCAGCCAAGGGCTAGCGGGAGGGTTTACCGGGGAGCTGTTTTTT.

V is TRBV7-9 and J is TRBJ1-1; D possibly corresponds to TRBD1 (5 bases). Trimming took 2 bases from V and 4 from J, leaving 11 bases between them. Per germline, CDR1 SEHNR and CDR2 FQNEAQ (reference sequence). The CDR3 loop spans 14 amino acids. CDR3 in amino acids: CASSLSQGGTEAFF. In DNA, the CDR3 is TGTGCCAGCAGCTTAAGTCAGGGTGGCACTGAAGCTTTCTTT.

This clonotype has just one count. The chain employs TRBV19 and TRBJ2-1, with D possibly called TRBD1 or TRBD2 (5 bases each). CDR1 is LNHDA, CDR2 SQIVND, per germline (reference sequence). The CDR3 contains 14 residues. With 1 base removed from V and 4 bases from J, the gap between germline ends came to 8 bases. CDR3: CASSIGGSYNEQFF. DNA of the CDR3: TGTGCCAGTAGTATAGGGGGGAGTTACAATGAGCAGTTCTTC. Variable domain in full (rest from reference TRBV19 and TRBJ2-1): DGGITQSPKYLFRKEGQNVTLSCEQNLNHDAMYWYRQDPGQGLRLIYYSQIVNDFQKGDIAEGYSVSREKKESFPLTVTSAQKNPTAFYLCASSIGGSYNEQFFGPGTRLTVL.

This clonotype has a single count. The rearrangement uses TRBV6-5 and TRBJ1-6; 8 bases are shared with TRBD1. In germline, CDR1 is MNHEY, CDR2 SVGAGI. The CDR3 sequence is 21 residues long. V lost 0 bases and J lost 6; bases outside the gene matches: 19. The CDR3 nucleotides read TGTGCCAGCAGTTACTCTCAGGGGGCGAGTTCCCTAATATGGCCTAATTCACCCCTCCACTTT. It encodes CASSYSQGASSLIWPNSPLHF.

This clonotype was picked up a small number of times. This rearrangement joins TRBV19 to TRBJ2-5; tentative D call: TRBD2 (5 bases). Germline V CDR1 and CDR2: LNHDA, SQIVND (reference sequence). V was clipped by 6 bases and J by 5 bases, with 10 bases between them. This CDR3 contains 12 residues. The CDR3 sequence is CASSRTGETQYF. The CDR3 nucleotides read TGTGCCAGTAGCCGAACGGGGGAGACCCAGTACTTC.

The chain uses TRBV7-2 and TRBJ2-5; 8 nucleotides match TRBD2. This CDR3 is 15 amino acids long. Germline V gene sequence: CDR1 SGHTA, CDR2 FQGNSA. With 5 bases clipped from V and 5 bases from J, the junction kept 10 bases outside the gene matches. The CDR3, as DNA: TGTGCCAGCAGCCCCCGGACTAGCTTAGAGGAGACCCAGTACTTC. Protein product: CASSPRTSLEETQYF.

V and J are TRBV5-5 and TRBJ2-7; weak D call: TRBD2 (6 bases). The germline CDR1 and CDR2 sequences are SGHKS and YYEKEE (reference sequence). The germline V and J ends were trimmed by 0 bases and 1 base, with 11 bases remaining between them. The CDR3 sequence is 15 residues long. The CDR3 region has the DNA TGTGCCAGCAGCTTGGCGGCTAGCGTATCCTACGAGCAGTACTTC. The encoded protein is CASSLAASVSYEQYF.

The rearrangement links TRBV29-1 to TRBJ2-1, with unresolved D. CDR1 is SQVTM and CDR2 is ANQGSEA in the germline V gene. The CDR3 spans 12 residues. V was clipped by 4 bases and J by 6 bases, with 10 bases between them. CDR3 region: CSVGEPINEQFF. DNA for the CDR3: TGCAGCGTTGGGGAACCCATCAATGAGCAGTTCTTC.

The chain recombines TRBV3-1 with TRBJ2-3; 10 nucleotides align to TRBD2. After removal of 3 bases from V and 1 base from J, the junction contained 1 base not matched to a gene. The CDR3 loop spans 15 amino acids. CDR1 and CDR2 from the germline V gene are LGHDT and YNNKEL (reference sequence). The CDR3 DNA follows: TGTGCCAGCAGCCAGCTAGCGGGAGGCACAGATACGCAGTATTTT. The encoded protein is CASSQLAGGTDTQYF.